Each of the 12 T cell receptor beta chains below was sequenced from the same sample in a study of blood T cells in healthy people across ages. Sample-barcoded 5' priming and a J-beta primer mix drove a second PCR of roughly 6 to 12 cycles. MiXCR was run by TCRdb on the 5' RACE reads, yielding one entry per CDR3 protein. The sample yields over a million distinct CDR3 sequences, 40% to 45% seen once. The specimen sequenced was blood. These receptors came from a woman between 55 and 75 years old in good health.

This clonotype has just a few counts. For the CDR3, the DNA is TGTGCCAGCAGCGCCGGCAGTCGGGGGGCCTACGAGCAGTACTTC. Protein: CASSAGSRGAYEQYF. The gene calls are TRBV9 and TRBJ2-7; 7 positions agree with TRBD2. V lost 3 bases to trimming and J lost 2 bases; unmatched junction nucleotides: 8. Germline assignment: CDR1 SGDLS and CDR2 YYNGEE. The CDR3 sequence is 15 residues long. Combining the CDR3 with reference TRBV9 and TRBJ2-7 gives the whole variable domain DSGVTQTPKHLITATGQRVTLRCSPRSGDLSVYWYQQSLDQGLQFLIQYYNGEERAKGNILERFSAQQFPDLHSELNLSSLELGDSALYFCASSAGSRGAYEQYFGPGTRLTVT.

This chain connects TRBV6-1 to TRBJ1-5, with 7 positions matching TRBD1. The germline gives CDR1 MNHNS, CDR2 SASEGT. J lost 4 bases, V lost 7 bases, and 7 bases had no gene match. The CDR3 sequence is 14 residues long. In DNA form, the CDR3 reads TGTGCCAGCAACCCGACAGGGAGTAATCAGCCCCAGCATTTT. Amino acid sequence: CASNPTGSNQPQHF.

The gene calls are TRBV9 and TRBJ2-5, with D tentatively TRBD1 (6 bases). CDR1 and CDR2 from the germline V gene are SGDLS and YYNGEE. Trimming pared 0 bases from V and 0 bases from J, leaving 9 bases between. This CDR3 is built from 15 residues. CDR3 region: CASSVGPGDQETQYF. DNA for the CDR3: TGTGCCAGCAGCGTAGGGCCAGGGGACCAAGAGACCCAGTACTTC.

This chain joins TRBV2 and TRBJ2-4; no reliable D call. V shed 10 bases and J shed 13 bases, with 17 bases lying between them. CDR3 length: 11 amino acids. The germline gives CDR1 SNHLY, CDR2 FYNNEI. The CDR3 nucleotides are TGTGCCAACCATCAGAACAATGAGCAGTACTTC. The encoded protein is CANHQNNEQYF.

CDR3 in amino acids: CSAIPGLVGEQYF. Here the CDR3 DNA reads TGCAGTGCTATCCCTGGACTAGTTGGCGAGCAGTACTTC. The V and J genes are TRBV20-1 and TRBJ2-4; 7 bases are shared with TRBD2. The J call may be mistaken, given a closer DNA end match to TRBJ2-7. CDR3 length: 13 residues. Germline assignment: CDR1 DFQATT and CDR2 SNEGSKA (reference sequence).

The rearrangement joins TRBV27 to TRBJ2-7; no clear D. The CDR3 loop spans 11 amino acids. With 8 bases removed from V and 7 bases from J, the gap between germline ends came to 12 bases. Per germline, CDR1 MNHEY and CDR2 SMNVEV (reference sequence). CDR3 region: CASRLRKEQYF. The CDR3 DNA is TGTGCCAGCCGTCTACGGAAGGAGCAGTACTTC.

This chain connects TRBV20-1 to TRBJ2-1; unclear D gene. Germline-derived CDR1 and CDR2 are DFQATT and SNEGSKA (reference sequence). The CDR3 is 14 residues long. Trimming stripped 5 bases from V and 4 bases from J, with 15 bases between. This CDR3 reads CSAPDVRRYNEQFF. For the CDR3, the DNA is TGCAGTGCTCCGGATGTTAGGCGGTACAATGAGCAGTTCTTC.

The CDR3 loop is CAISPGQGTDGELFF. CDR3 nucleotides: TGTGCCATCAGTCCCGGACAGGGGACGGACGGGGAGCTGTTTTTT. This chain uses TRBV10-3 with TRBJ2-2; 9 positions match TRBD1. The trim removed 5 bases at V and 7 bases at J, leaving 8 bases unmatched. From germline, CDR1 is ENHRY and CDR2 SYGVKD. This CDR3 has 15 residues.

The V and J genes are TRBV12-3 or TRBV12-4 and TRBJ2-7, with TRBD1 identical over 8 bases. V was pared by 5 bases and J by 7 bases, with 10 bases of the junction left unmatched. The CDR3 runs to 14 residues. CDR3: CASSPWGDRWEQYF. Written as DNA, the CDR3 is TGTGCCAGCAGTCCCTGGGGGGACAGGTGGGAGCAGTACTTC.

This chain uses TRBV2 with TRBJ2-7, with TRBD2 matching over 8 bases. With V trimmed by 0 bases and J by 7 bases, 14 bases remained unmatched. This CDR3 is 17 amino acids long. The germline CDR1 and CDR2 sequences are SNHLY and FYNNEI. CDR3 bases: TGTGCCAGCAGTGAAGCTTCACTAGCGGAGGGGCGAGGTGAGCAGTACTTC. It translates to CASSEASLAEGRGEQYF.

This clonotype was observed a single time. This sequence joins TRBV7-9 and TRBJ1-2; 7 positions match TRBD1. The junction had 9 bases not matched to a gene; V was cut back by 7 bases and J by 4 bases. The germline CDR1 and CDR2 sequences are SEHNR and FQNEAQ (reference sequence). This CDR3 is built from 14 residues. The CDR3 DNA follows: TGTGCCAGCACCCTTGACAGGGCCCCCTATGGCTACACCTTC. This codes for CASTLDRAPYGYTF.

The table lists this clonotype with a few counts. The chain employs TRBV29-1 and TRBJ2-4; D not resolved. The tail of the sequence fits TRBJ2-7 better, so the J call may be wrong. This CDR3 comprises 12 residues. CDR1 and CDR2 (germline): SQVTM, ANQGSEA. CDR3 protein: CSVEFSPYEQYF. The CDR3 DNA follows: TGCAGCGTTGAATTCAGTCCCTACGAGCAGTACTTC.